This entry lists 18 T cell receptor beta chains sequenced from one sample in a study of control samples from healthy donors and cancer patients. The method was immunoSEQ multiplex PCR; TCRdb's version includes in-frame clones alone and lacks a portion of them. The sample consists of approximately 170,000 clones, nearly 90% of them appearing once. The source material was blood. The receptors come from a woman in her 50s in good health.

The rearrangement links TRBV5-1 to TRBJ2-3; D gene uncertain. Germline V gene data show CDR1 as SGHRS and CDR2 as YFSETQ. The CDR3 extends over 13 amino acids. V was cut by 0 bases and J by 1 base, with 3 bases left in between. The CDR3: CASSLDGTDTQYF. CDR3 bases: TGCGCCAGCAGCTTGGACGGCACAGATACGCAGTATTTT.

The rearrangement links TRBV30 to TRBJ1-5; 7 nucleotides align to TRBD1. This CDR3 is 14 amino acids long. Germline values: CDR1 GTSNPN, CDR2 SVGIG (reference sequence). Trimming at V came to 2 bases and at J to 9 bases, leaving 10 bases not matched to a gene. The CDR3 DNA reads TGTGCCTGGAGTAGGGACAGCGTCCTTCGGCCCCAGCATTTT. Its translation: CAWSRDSVLRPQHF.

CDR3 DNA: TGTGCCAGCTCACCAATACACCGTGGAGAACATGGCTACACCTTC. The encoded protein is CASSPIHRGEHGYTF. The rearrangement links TRBV18 to TRBJ1-2; D gene ambiguous. The CDR3 covers 15 residues. With 2 bases removed from V and 6 bases from J, the gap between germline ends came to 16 bases. Germline lookup yields CDR1 KGHSH and CDR2 LQKENI.

This clone has just one count. The CDR3 DNA sequence: TGTGCCAGCAGTTACTTTTCAGGGAGCAATCAGCCCCAGCATTTT. Its protein product is CASSYFSGSNQPQHF. This chain joins TRBV6-5 and TRBJ1-5, with D possibly being TRBD1 (5 bases). In germline, CDR1 is MNHEY, CDR2 SVGAGI. This CDR3 region has 15 residues. Trimming removed 1 base from V and 1 base from J, with 8 bases in between.

This chain links TRBV20-1 with TRBJ1-3, with D hard to call. V was pared by 3 bases and J by 0 bases, with 9 bases between. Germline CDR1 is DFQATT and CDR2 is SNEGSKA (reference sequence). The CDR3 consists of 14 residues. The CDR3 sequence is CSASTDLSGNTIYF. CDR3 nucleotides: TGCAGTGCTAGTACCGACCTCTCTGGAAACACCATATATTTT.

The V call is TRBV7-3, the J call TRBJ2-1; D ambiguous. CDR3 length: 14 residues. Per the germline V gene, CDR1 is SGHTA and CDR2 is FQGTGA. Deletions cut 5 bases from V and 7 bases from J, with 15 bases between. The CDR3 coding sequence is TGTGCCAGCAGCCGCATGCATGGGAAAAATGAGCAGTTCTTC. It codes for CASSRMHGKNEQFF.

This sequence joins TRBV11-2 and TRBJ1-3; 8 positions agree with TRBD1. Trimming removed 3 bases from V and 2 bases from J; junction bases left unmatched: 0. The CDR3 loop spans 14 amino acids. Germline CDR1 and CDR2: SGHAT and FQNNGV. The CDR3 here is CASSLDRAGNTIYF. The DNA of the CDR3 is TGTGCCAGCAGCTTGGACAGGGCTGGAAACACCATATATTTT.

This CDR3 reads CASSYTVNYGYTF. The CDR3 region has the DNA TGTGCCAGCAGTTACACGGTTAACTATGGCTACACCTTC. This sequence joins TRBV28 and TRBJ1-2, with no clear D. This CDR3 is built from 13 residues. Germline assignment: CDR1 MDHEN and CDR2 SYDVKM. The V and J ends lost 4 bases and 1 base respectively, with 7 bases between them.

The chain uses TRBV2 and TRBJ1-3, with 8 bases aligning to TRBD1. V shed 2 bases and J 4 bases; nucleotides not matched to a gene: 1. This CDR3 contains 14 residues. Germline lookup yields CDR1 SNHLY and CDR2 FYNNEI. The chain's CDR3 is CASSEWTGGNTIYF. In DNA form, the CDR3 reads TGTGCCAGCAGTGAATGGACAGGGGGAAACACCATATATTTT.

This rearrangement joins TRBV15 to TRBJ1-2; a weak D match, TRBD1 (5 bases). V was trimmed by 1 base and J by 8 bases, leaving 17 bases between them. CDR1 and CDR2 (germline): LNHNV, YYDKDF (reference sequence). This CDR3 is 15 amino acids long. This CDR3 reads CATSRGDPRGVGYTF. CDR3 DNA sequence: TGTGCCACCAGCAGAGGGGACCCCCGAGGAGTCGGCTACACCTTC.

This chain connects TRBV19 to TRBJ1-1; a weak D match, TRBD1 (5 bases). The CDR3 extends over 14 amino acids. V was trimmed by 7 bases and J by 4 bases, leaving 16 bases between them. CDR1 is LNHDA, CDR2 SQIVND, per germline (reference sequence). The CDR3 sequence is CASNIIPGATEAFF. The CDR3 DNA follows: TGTGCCAGTAATATTATACCCGGGGCCACTGAAGCTTTCTTT.

The chain has TRBV3-1 (or the pseudogene TRBV3-2) and TRBJ2-7, with no clear D. Germline-derived CDR1 and CDR2 are LGHDT and YNNKEL (reference sequence). This CDR3 is built from 12 residues. Trimming left V 0 bases short and J 6 bases short, with 6 bases between. The CDR3 is CASSQDLIEQYF. Written as DNA, the CDR3 is TGTGCCAGCAGCCAAGATCTAATCGAGCAGTACTTC.

The chain combines TRBV4-3 with TRBJ1-2, with D perhaps matching TRBD1 (5 bases). Trimming took 4 bases from V and 4 from J, leaving 13 bases between them. Germline V gene data show CDR1 as LGHNA and CDR2 as YSLEER. The CDR3 sequence is 14 residues long. The CDR3, as DNA: TGCGCCAGCAGCCGGGACTTCGGGGCCTATGGCTACACCTTC. This sequence encodes CASSRDFGAYGYTF.

The gene calls are TRBV7-2 and TRBJ2-7; 9 positions agree with TRBD2. This CDR3 region has 18 residues. V was pared by 0 bases and J by 0 bases, with 9 bases of the junction left unmatched. Per germline, CDR1 SGHTA and CDR2 FQGNSA. In DNA form, the CDR3 reads TGTGCCAGCAGCTTAGCAGGGTCGAGCGGGGGGAACTCCTACGAGCAGTACTTC. Translation: CASSLAGSSGGNSYEQYF. The entire variable domain, with the rest obtained from reference TRBV7-2 and TRBJ2-7, is as follows: GAGVSQSPSNKVTEKGKDVELRCDPISGHTALYWYRQSLGQGLEFLIYFQGNSAPDKSGLPSDRFSAERTGGSVSTLTIQRTQQEDSAVYLCASSLAGSSGGNSYEQYFGPGTRLTVT.

This rearrangement joins TRBV4-3 to TRBJ1-5, with D unclear. In germline, CDR1 is LGHNA, CDR2 YSLEER. The V gene lost 0 bases and the J gene lost 4 bases, with 13 bases spanning the gap. CDR3 length equals 16 residues. Here the CDR3 reads CASSQDYHSRNQPQHF. CDR3 in DNA: TGCGCCAGCAGCCAAGATTACCACTCGAGGAATCAGCCCCAGCATTTT.

This clone was seen only a few times. CDR3 protein: CASSLLGGPDEQYF. In nucleotides, the CDR3 is TGTGCCAGCAGCTTACTCGGCGGGCCTGACGAGCAGTACTTC. The chain has TRBV7-3 and TRBJ2-7; a weak D match, TRBD2 (5 bases). V lost 2 bases, J lost 5 bases, and 13 bases lay in between. This CDR3 spans 14 amino acids. Germline CDR1 and CDR2: SGHTA and FQGTGA. Full variable domain (missing parts from reference TRBV7-3 and TRBJ2-7): GAGVSQTPSNKVTEKGKYVELRCDPISGHTALYWYRQSLGQGPEFLIYFQGTGAADDSGLPNDRFFAVRPEGSVSTLKIQRTERGDSAVYLCASSLLGGPDEQYFGPGTRLTVT.

For this clone: The sample has other DNA sequences that encode this CDR3 too. The chain joins TRBV7-2 to TRBJ1-6; weak D call: TRBD1 (5 bases). The V gene lost 6 bases and the J gene lost 10 bases, with 16 bases spanning the gap. Looked up from germline, CDR1 is SGHTA and CDR2 is FQGNSA. The length of the CDR3 is 14 residues. Here the CDR3 DNA reads TGTGCCAGCAGGAGGGACTCAGGAGGATCACCCCTCCACTTT. It is translated as CASRRDSGGSPLHF. Based on the CDR3 plus reference TRBV7-2 and TRBJ1-6, the full variable domain is GAGVSQSPSNKVTEKGKDVELRCDPISGHTALYWYRQSLGQGLEFLIYFQGNSAPDKSGLPSDRFSAERTGGSVSTLTIQRTQQEDSAVYLCASRRDSGGSPLHFGNGTRLTVT.

This clone was seen more than once but under ten times. The chain employs TRBV28 and TRBJ1-2; D remains unclear. V was pared by 5 bases and J by 1 base, with 11 bases between. The CDR3 consists of 14 residues. The V gene's germline CDR1 is MDHEN and CDR2 SYDVKM. CDR3 bases: TGTGCCAGCAGTCCACTCACCGTTAACTATGGCTACACCTTC. This sequence encodes CASSPLTVNYGYTF.